The clone carrying this T cell receptor (beta chain) was found a few times. This sample is part of a study of cytotoxic CD8 clonotypes in ibrutinib-treated CLL. Trimming cost V 5 bases and J 7 bases; bases outside gene matches: 3. This CDR3 region has 12 residues. The germline V gene has CDR1 LNHDA and CDR2 SQIVND (reference sequence). This table comes from immunoSEQ multiplex PCR, and its TCRdb copy is limited to in-frame clones, with some not included. This sample carries roughly 51,000 clones, approximately 53% of them seen once, and the ten largest clones take around a third. This specimen consisted of PBMCs, obtained after 12 months of ibrutinib treatment. The rearrangement uses TRBV19 and TRBJ1-2; 8 nucleotides match TRBD1. This sequence was found in a human donor with chronic lymphocytic leukemia. The CDR3 DNA reads TGTGCCAGTAGTCGCAGGGGGCTTGGCTACACCTTC. This sequence encodes CASSRRGLGYTF.